The 17 T cell receptor beta chains listed next were all sequenced from one sample in a study of blood T cell repertoires in COVID-19. Here immunoSEQ multiplex PCR was the method, and the copy in TCRdb shows in-frame clones only, minus some. The sample consists of 55,000 to 75,000 clones, around 82% of them appearing once. Sequenced sample: peripheral blood. The receptors derive from a man aged 80 or over with active COVID-19.

The V gene is TRBV2, the J gene TRBJ1-1; D is unresolved. Between the trimmed V and J ends, which lost 0 bases and 6 bases, there was a span of 11 bases. Germline CDR1 reads SNHLY; CDR2 reads FYNNEI. This CDR3 contains 14 residues. In DNA form, the CDR3 reads TGTGCCAGCAGTGAAGCGCATCAGAGGGCTGAAGCTTTCTTT. This codes for CASSEAHQRAEAFF. The full variable domain, rest sourced from reference TRBV2 and TRBJ1-1, is EPEVTQTPSHQVTQMGQEVILRCVPISNHLYFYWYRQILGQKVEFLVSFYNNEISEKSEIFDDQFSVERPDGSNFTLKIRSTKLEDSAMYFCASSEAHQRAEAFFGQGTRLTVV.

The genes are TRBV7-2 and TRBJ2-5, with D perhaps TRBD2 (5 bases). In germline, CDR1 is SGHTA, CDR2 FQGNSA. V was pared by 6 bases and J by 2 bases, with 19 bases between. CDR3 length: 16 amino acids. The CDR3 coding sequence is TGTGCCAGCAGTTCCTCCTGGACTCGAAGACAAGAGACCCAGTACTTC. Protein sequence: CASSSSWTRRQETQYF.

V is TRBV7-8 and J is TRBJ1-2, with TRBD1 identical over 8 bases. Germline V CDR1 and CDR2: SGHVS, FQNEAQ. The V gene end was trimmed by 5 bases and the J gene end by 6 bases; junction bases not matched to a gene: 2. The CDR3 is made up of 12 amino acids. CDR3 DNA sequence: TGTGCCAGCAGCGAGACAGGGGATGGCTACACCTTC. Amino acid sequence: CASSETGDGYTF.

V is TRBV3-1 (or the pseudogene TRBV3-2) and J is TRBJ2-2; 11 positions agree with TRBD1. The CDR3 sequence is 15 residues long. Germline values: CDR1 LGHDT, CDR2 YNNKEL (reference sequence). The J segment lost 6 bases and the V segment lost 6 bases, leaving 6 bases of the junction unmatched. This CDR3 reads CASRGQGAFSGELFF. The CDR3 DNA is TGTGCCAGCAGAGGACAGGGGGCATTCTCCGGGGAGCTGTTTTTT.

The chain has TRBV4-2 and TRBJ2-2; perhaps TRBD2 as D (5 bases). The ends were cut back, 0 bases at V and 0 bases at J, with 11 bases in the middle. Germline lookup yields CDR1 LGHNA and CDR2 YNFKEQ. CDR3 length equals 17 residues. The CDR3 nucleotides are TGTGCCAGCAGCCAAGAATCGAGGACTGCGAACACCGGGGAGCTGTTTTTT. Translation gives CASSQESRTANTGELFF.

The gene calls are TRBV5-1 and TRBJ2-1; the match to TRBD2 covers 10 bases. Losses at the gene ends were 0 bases for V and 10 bases for J; bases not matched to a gene: 4. Germline values: CDR1 SGHRS, CDR2 YFSETQ. The CDR3 is 14 residues long. CDR3 in amino acids: CASSLVLAGDEQFF. The DNA of the CDR3 is TGCGCCAGCAGCTTGGTTCTAGCGGGAGACGAGCAGTTCTTC.

The rearrangement links TRBV28 to TRBJ1-2; 7 bases align to TRBD1. CDR1 and CDR2 (germline): MDHEN, SYDVKM. The CDR3 totals 15 residues. The V and J ends lost 5 bases and 3 bases, in that order; junction bases with no gene match: 9. The CDR3, as DNA: TGTGCCAGCAGTCCTCGGCAGGGGGGATACTATGGCTACACCTTC. Protein sequence: CASSPRQGGYYGYTF.

This chain joins TRBV7-2 and TRBJ2-2; 8 bases match TRBD1. V shed 2 bases and J 3 bases; nucleotides not matched to a gene: 2. This CDR3 spans 15 amino acids. Per the germline V gene, CDR1 is SGHTA and CDR2 is FQGNSA. The chain's CDR3 is CASSLYRGDTGELFF. DNA of the CDR3: TGTGCCAGCAGCTTATACAGGGGGGACACCGGGGAGCTGTTTTTT.

This rearrangement joins TRBV4-2 to TRBJ2-7, with TRBD1 as a possible D gene (6 bases). Trimming stripped 0 bases from V and 0 bases from J, with 12 bases between. CDR3 length: 16 amino acids. Germline CDR1 LGHNA, CDR2 YNFKEQ. The CDR3 nucleotides are TGTGCCAGCAGCCAAGAGGGTGACAGGAGCTCCTACGAGCAGTACTTC. Its translation is CASSQEGDRSSYEQYF.

V usage is TRBV7-2 and J usage is TRBJ2-1, with 13 bases aligning to TRBD2. This CDR3 has 15 amino acids. J lost 6 bases, V lost 4 bases, and 3 bases had no gene match. In germline, CDR1 is SGHTA, CDR2 FQGNSA. For the CDR3, the DNA is TGTGCCAGCAGCTCCGGACTAGCGGGAGTCAATGAGCAGTTCTTC. Protein: CASSSGLAGVNEQFF.

The chain combines TRBV4-2 with TRBJ2-7, with D maybe TRBD1 (5 bases). CDR3 length: 15 amino acids. The V gene's germline CDR1 is LGHNA and CDR2 YNFKEQ. V lost 4 bases, J lost 2 bases, and 15 bases lay in between. In DNA, the CDR3 is TGTGCCAGCAGCCCCCTTTTGGGGCGAACCTACGAGCAGTACTTC. It is translated as CASSPLLGRTYEQYF.

This rearrangement joins TRBV3-1 (or the pseudogene TRBV3-2) to TRBJ2-3, with 13 bases fitting TRBD2. The germline CDR1 and CDR2 sequences are LGHDT and YNNKEL (reference sequence). This CDR3 is built from 17 residues. The V segment lost 6 bases and the J segment 3 bases; nucleotides outside the gene matches: 9. The DNA of the CDR3 is TGTGCCAGCAGTACCGGGACTAGCGGGGTAAAAACAGATACGCAGTATTTT. Its protein product is CASSTGTSGVKTDTQYF.

The rearrangement joins TRBV5-4 to TRBJ2-7; TRBD2 aligns across 13 bases. In germline, CDR1 is SGHNT, CDR2 YYREEE (reference sequence). V was pared by 5 bases and J by 3 bases, with 8 bases of the junction left unmatched. CDR3 length: 16 residues. The CDR3 DNA is TGTGCCAGCAGACCTCCCGGGACTAGCGGGAACTACGAGCAGTACTTC. Its protein product is CASRPPGTSGNYEQYF. Combining the CDR3 with reference TRBV5-4 and TRBJ2-7 gives the whole variable domain ETGVTQSPTHLIKTRGQQVTLRCSSQSGHNTVSWYQQALGQGPQFIFQYYREEENGRGNFPPRFSGLQFPNYSSELNVNALELDDSALYLCASRPPGTSGNYEQYFGPGTRLTVT.

The chain has TRBV5-1 and TRBJ2-3, with 8 bases that match TRBD1. J lost 2 bases, V lost 0 bases, and 5 bases had no gene match. The CDR3 is 16 residues long. The germline V gene encodes CDR1 SGHRS and CDR2 YFSETQ. The CDR3 DNA follows: TGCGCCAGCAGCTTGGGAACAGGGGGGTCCACAGATACGCAGTATTTT. Its translation: CASSLGTGGSTDTQYF.

The DNA for the CDR3 is TGTGCCAGCAGTGACCCTTATACAAACGAAGGAGGTTCACCCCTCCACTTT. Translating gives CASSDPYTNEGGSPLHF. The chain combines TRBV25-1 with TRBJ1-6; no definite D call. V lost 3 bases and J 9 bases, leaving 21 bases between the germline ends. The V gene's germline CDR1 is MGHDK and CDR2 SYGVNS. The CDR3 sequence is 17 residues long.

The CDR3: CASSYSGARSDTQYF. The CDR3, as DNA: TGTGCCAGCAGCTACAGTGGGGCGCGTTCAGATACGCAGTATTTT. The chain links TRBV6-5 to TRBJ2-3, with D perhaps TRBD1 (5 bases). This CDR3 comprises 15 residues. Germline assignment: CDR1 MNHEY and CDR2 SVGAGI. The V end was cut by 6 bases, the J end by 4 bases, with 17 bases between.

V is TRBV5-5 and J is TRBJ2-1; 12 positions match TRBD2. The junction had 16 bases not matched to a gene; V was cut back by 5 bases and J by 1 base. Germline assignment: CDR1 SGHKS and CDR2 YYEKEE (reference sequence). The CDR3 runs 20 residues. The CDR3: CASSRYTLAGGPRSYNEQFF. The CDR3 region has the DNA TGTGCCAGCAGTCGCTATACTCTAGCGGGAGGGCCGAGGTCCTACAATGAGCAGTTCTTC.